The clone carrying this TCR beta chain was detected ten times or more. Its specificity is unknown. These data come from a study of Graves' ophthalmopathy and Graves' hyperthyroidism. Study information: Ahead of any treatment, peripheral blood was obtained at the initial diagnosis.

Ophthalmopathy was moderately-to-severely active, CAS at least 3, NOSPECS at least 4, lasting under 3 months. General observations from the study: The model's ophthalmopathy progression predictions had about 71% sensitivity and 72.22% specificity.

Amplified material comprised TCR beta CDR3 regions derived from RNA transcripts. The authors performed first-round RT-PCR with HTBI primers and then a second-round multiplex PCR. TCRdb recomputed calls from the multiplex PCR reads with MiXCR, one row per CDR3 protein. The sample lists about 210,000 distinct CDR3 sequences; roughly 27% were seen once. The TCR sequence derives from a man in his fifties or sixties with Graves' ophthalmopathy. Sequencing was performed on peripheral blood.

CDR3 sequence: CASSEAASVSYEQYF. The CDR3, as DNA: TGTGCCAGCAGTGAAGCGGCTAGCGTCTCCTACGAGCAGTACTTC. The rearrangement joins TRBV2 to TRBJ2-7; TRBD2 might be the D (6 bases). The V and J ends lost 0 bases and 0 bases respectively, with 9 bases between them. Germline-derived CDR1 and CDR2 are SNHLY and FYNNEI. The CDR3 spans 15 residues.